Following are 2 T cell receptor beta chains from one sample sequenced in a study of CD8+CD57+ T cells in acquired aplastic anemia. TCR beta VDJ and CDR3 were profiled, and genomic DNA was the template. TCRdb reanalysed the reads using MiXCR and keeps one entry per CDR3 protein. The sample consists of a few hundred thousand distinct CDR3 sequences, around three fifths of them appearing once. Patients chosen for sequencing had shown CD8+CD57+ cell expansion by flow cytometry. The material sequenced was sorted CD4+, CD8+, or CD8+CD57+ T cells (not recorded which) from PBMCs. These receptor sequences come from a human donor with aplastic anemia.

The rearrangement joins TRBV7-2 to TRBJ1-4; no clear D gene. V lost 6 bases, J lost 7 bases, and 18 bases lay in between. Per the germline V gene, CDR1 is SGHTA and CDR2 is FQGNSA. The CDR3 is 15 residues long. The CDR3 nucleotides are TGTGCCAGCAGTCACGGCCCGCAGGCGGGTGAAAAACTGTTTTTT. Its translation is CASSHGPQAGEKLFF. Full variable domain (missing parts from reference TRBV7-2 and TRBJ1-4): GAGVSQSPSNKVTEKGKDVELRCDPISGHTALYWYRQSLGQGLEFLIYFQGNSAPDKSGLPSDRFSAERTGGSVSTLTIQRTQQEDSAVYLCASSHGPQAGEKLFFGSGTQLSVL.

The sample holds a few counts of this clonotype. One end of the junction is discordant with germline, which a read error may explain. The chain uses TRBV7-7 and TRBJ2-5; 9 positions agree with TRBD1. The germline gives CDR1 SSHAT, CDR2 FNYEAQ (reference sequence). There are 15 residues in the CDR3. Here the CDR3 DNA reads TGTGCTAGCAGCTTAAATTGGGACAGGGACGAGACCCAGTACTTC. It is translated as CASSLNWDRDETQYF.